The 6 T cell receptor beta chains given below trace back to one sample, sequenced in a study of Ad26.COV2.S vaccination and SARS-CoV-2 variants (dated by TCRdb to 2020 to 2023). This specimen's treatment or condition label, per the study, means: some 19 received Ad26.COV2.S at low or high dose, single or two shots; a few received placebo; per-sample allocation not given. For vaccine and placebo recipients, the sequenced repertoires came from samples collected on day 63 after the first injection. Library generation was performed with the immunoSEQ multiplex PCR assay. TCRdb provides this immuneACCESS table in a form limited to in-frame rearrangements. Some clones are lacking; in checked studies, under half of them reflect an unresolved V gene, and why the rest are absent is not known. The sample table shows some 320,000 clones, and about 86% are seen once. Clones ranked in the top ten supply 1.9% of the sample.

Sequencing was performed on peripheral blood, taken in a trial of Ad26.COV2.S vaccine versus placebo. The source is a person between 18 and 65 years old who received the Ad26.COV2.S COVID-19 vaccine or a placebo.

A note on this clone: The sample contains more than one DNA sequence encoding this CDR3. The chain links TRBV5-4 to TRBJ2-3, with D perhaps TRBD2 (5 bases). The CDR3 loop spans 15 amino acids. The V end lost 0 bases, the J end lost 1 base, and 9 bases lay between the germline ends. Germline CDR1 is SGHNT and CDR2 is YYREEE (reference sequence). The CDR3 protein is CASSLAGGRTDTQYF. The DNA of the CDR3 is TGTGCCAGCAGCTTGGCGGGCGGGCGCACAGATACGCAGTATTTT.

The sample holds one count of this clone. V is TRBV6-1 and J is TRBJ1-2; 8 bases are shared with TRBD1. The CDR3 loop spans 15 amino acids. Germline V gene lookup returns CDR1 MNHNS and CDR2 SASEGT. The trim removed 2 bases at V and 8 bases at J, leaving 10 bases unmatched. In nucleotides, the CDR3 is TGTGCCAGCAGTGAACTCTGGCAGGGGGCCAAGGGCTACACCTTC. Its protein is CASSELWQGAKGYTF.

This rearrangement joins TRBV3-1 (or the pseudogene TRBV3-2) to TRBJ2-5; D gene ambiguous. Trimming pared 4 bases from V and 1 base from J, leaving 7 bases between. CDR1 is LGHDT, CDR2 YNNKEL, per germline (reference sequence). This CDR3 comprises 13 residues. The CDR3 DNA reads TGTGCCAGCAGCCCCCGGATCCAAGAGACCCAGTACTTC. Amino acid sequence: CASSPRIQETQYF.

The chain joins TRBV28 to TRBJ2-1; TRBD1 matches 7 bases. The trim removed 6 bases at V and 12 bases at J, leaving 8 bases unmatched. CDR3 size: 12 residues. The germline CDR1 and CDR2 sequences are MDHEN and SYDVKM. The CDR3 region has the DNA TGTGCCAGCAGCCGCCGAGGGGGCCGGCAGTTCTTC. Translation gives CASSRRGGRQFF.

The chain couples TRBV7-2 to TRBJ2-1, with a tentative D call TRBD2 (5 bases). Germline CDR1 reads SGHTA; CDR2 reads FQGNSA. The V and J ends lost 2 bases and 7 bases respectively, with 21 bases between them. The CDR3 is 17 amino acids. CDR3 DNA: TGTGCCAGCAGCTTACGTGGGGTGGGAGCCGGAAGGAATGAGCAGTTCTTC. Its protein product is CASSLRGVGAGRNEQFF.

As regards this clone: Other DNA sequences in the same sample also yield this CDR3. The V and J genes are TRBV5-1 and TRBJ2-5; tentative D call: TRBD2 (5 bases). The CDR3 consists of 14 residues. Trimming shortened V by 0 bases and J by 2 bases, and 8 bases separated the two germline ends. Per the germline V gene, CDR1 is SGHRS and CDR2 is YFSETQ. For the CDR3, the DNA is TGCGCCAGCAGCTTGGGTTCGGGACAAGAGACCCAGTACTTC. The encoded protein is CASSLGSGQETQYF.